A single T cell receptor beta chain is shown here with its context. The use of a sample-barcoded 5' primer and a J-beta primer mix characterized a second PCR of roughly 7 to 12 cycles. TCRdb independently ran MiXCR on the 5' RACE reads; one entry per CDR3 protein. This table holds 650,000 to 900,000 distinct CDR3 sequences, roughly 60% found once. The CDR3 consists of 18 residues. V lost 5 bases, J lost 0 bases, and 17 bases lay in between. The data belong to a study of blood T cells in healthy people across ages. Sample: blood. This clonotype was sampled from a man in his thirties or forties in good health. The V call is TRBV12-3 or TRBV12-4, the J call TRBJ2-6; the D call may be TRBD1 or TRBD2 (5 bases each). The CDR3 nucleotides read TGTGCCAGCAGTCCGTTGTTCGAGGGGAACTCTGGGGCCAACGTCCTGACTTTC. Its protein is CASSPLFEGNSGANVLTF.